This T cell receptor beta chain was sequenced for a study of T-cell memory formation after mild COVID-19. Study as a whole: Most TCR clusters belonged to a single donor.

The CDR3 is 15 amino acids. Per germline, CDR1 DFQATT and CDR2 SNEGSKA (reference sequence). The V end was cut by 0 bases, the J end by 8 bases, with 17 bases between. This clonotype came up a few times. TCRdb processed the 5' RACE reads anew with MiXCR; each CDR3 protein has one entry. The data show a few hundred thousand distinct CDR3 sequences, 25% to 30% seen once. The chain recombines TRBV20-1 with TRBJ2-1; D remains unclear. Sequenced material: PBMCs or a T cell subset sorted from them (not recorded which). The sequence came from an adult woman who had mild COVID-19 (a few samples of this study predate the infection). Cell type and time point are not known. The CDR3 here is CSARDRETIADEQFF. CDR3 nucleotides: TGCAGTGCTAGAGATCGAGAGACAATCGCCGATGAGCAGTTCTTC.